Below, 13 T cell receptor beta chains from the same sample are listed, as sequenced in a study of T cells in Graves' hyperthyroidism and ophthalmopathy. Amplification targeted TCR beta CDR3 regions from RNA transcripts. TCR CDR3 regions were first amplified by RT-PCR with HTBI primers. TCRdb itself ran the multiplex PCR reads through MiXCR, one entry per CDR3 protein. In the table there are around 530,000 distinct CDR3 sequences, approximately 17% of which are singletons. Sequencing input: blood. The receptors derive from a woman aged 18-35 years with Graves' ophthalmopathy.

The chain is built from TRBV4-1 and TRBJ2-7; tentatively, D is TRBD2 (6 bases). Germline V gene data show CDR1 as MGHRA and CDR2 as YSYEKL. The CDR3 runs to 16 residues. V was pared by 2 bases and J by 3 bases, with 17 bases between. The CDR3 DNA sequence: TGCGCCAGCAGCCAATTCTCCGGGACTTACTTCTACGAGCAGTACTTC. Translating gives CASSQFSGTYFYEQYF.

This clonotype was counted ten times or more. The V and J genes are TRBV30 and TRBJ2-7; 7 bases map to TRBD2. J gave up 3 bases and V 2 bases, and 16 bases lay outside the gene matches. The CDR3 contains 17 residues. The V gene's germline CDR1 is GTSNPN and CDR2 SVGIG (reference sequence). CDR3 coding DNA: TGTGCCTGGAGTTTTGCCACCATGACAGCGGGGATCTACGAGCAGTACTTC. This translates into CAWSFATMTAGIYEQYF.

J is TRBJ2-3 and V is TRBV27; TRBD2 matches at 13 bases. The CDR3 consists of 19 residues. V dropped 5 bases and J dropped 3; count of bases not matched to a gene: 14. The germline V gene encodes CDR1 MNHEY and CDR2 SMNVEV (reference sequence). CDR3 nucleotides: TGTGCCAGCAGTCTTAGACTAGCGGGAGGATGGTTAGGGACAGATACGCAGTATTTT. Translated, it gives CASSLRLAGGWLGTDTQYF.

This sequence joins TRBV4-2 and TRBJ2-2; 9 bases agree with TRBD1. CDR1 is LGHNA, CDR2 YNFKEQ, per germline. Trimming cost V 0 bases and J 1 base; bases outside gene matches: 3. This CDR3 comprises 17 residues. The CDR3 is CASSQDGTGRNTGELFF. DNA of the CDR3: TGTGCCAGCAGCCAAGACGGGACAGGGAGGAACACCGGGGAGCTGTTTTTT.

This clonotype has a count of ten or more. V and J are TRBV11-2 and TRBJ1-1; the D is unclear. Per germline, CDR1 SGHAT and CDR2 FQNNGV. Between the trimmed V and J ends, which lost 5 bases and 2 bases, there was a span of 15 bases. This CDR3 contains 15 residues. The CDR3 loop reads CASSNRNFLNTEAFF. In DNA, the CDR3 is TGTGCCAGCAGCAATAGGAACTTTCTTAACACTGAAGCTTTCTTT.

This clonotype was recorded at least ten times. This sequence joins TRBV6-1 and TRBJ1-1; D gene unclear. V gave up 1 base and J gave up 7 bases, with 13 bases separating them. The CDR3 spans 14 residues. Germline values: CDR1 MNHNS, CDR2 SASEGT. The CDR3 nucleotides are TGTGCCAGCAGTGAAGACAGACATAGTGATGAAGCTTTCTTT. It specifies CASSEDRHSDEAFF.

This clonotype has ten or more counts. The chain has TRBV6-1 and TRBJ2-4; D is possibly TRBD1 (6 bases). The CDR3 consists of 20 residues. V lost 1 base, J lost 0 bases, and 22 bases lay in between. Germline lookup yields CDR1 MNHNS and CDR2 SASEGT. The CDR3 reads CASSEGTVGSWYSAKNIQYF. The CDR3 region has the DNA TGTGCCAGCAGTGAAGGGACAGTGGGCTCGTGGTACTCAGCCAAAAACATTCAGTACTTC.

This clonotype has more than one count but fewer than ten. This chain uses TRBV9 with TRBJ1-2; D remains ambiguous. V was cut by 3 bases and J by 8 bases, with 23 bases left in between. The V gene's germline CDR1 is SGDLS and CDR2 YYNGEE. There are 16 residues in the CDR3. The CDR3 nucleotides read TGTGCCAGCAGCGGAAATGGACGGCCATTTCCAGGAGGCTACACCTTC. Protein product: CASSGNGRPFPGGYTF.

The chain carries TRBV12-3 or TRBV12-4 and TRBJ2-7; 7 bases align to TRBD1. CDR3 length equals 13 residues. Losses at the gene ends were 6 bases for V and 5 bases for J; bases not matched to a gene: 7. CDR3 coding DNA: TGTGCCAGCAGCCGGTGGGGGACAGACGAGCAGTACTTC. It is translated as CASSRWGTDEQYF.

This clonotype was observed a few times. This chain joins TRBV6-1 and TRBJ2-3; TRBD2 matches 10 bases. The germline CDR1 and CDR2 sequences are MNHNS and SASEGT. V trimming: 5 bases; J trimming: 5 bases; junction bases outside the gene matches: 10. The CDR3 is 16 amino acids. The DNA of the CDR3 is TGTGCCAGCAGTTATGATCTAGCGGGAGAGGTAGATACGCAGTATTTT. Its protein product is CASSYDLAGEVDTQYF.

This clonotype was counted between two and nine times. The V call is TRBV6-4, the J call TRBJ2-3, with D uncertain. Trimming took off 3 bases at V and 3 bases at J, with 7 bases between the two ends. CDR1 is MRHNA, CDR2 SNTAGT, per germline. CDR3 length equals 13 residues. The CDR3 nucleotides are TGTGCCAGCAGTGAGGAAGCAACAGATACGCAGTATTTT. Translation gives CASSEEATDTQYF.

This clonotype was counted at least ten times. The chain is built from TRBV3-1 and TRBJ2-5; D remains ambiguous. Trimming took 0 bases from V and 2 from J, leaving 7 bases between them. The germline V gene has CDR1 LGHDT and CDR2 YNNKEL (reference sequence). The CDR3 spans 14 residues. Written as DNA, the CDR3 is TGTGCCAGCAGCCAAGAGGGCGGTCAAGAGACCCAGTACTTC. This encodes CASSQEGGQETQYF.

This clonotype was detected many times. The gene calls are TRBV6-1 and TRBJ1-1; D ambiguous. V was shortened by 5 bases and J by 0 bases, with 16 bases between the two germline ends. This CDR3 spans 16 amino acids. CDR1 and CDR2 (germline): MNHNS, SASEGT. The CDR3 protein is CASSYRTAVMNTEAFF. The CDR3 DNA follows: TGTGCCAGCAGTTATCGTACAGCAGTCATGAACACTGAAGCTTTCTTT.